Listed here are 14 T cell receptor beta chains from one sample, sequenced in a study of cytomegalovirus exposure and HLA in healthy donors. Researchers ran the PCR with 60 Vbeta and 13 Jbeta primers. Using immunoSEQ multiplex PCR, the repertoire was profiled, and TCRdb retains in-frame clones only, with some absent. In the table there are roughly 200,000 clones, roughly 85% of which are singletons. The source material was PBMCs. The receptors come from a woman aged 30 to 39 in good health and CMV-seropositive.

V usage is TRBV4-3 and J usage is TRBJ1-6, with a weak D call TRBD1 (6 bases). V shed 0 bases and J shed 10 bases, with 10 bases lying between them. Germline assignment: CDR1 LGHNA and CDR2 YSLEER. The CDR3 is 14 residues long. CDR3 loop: CASSQDRTASPLHF. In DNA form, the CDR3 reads TGCGCCAGCAGCCAAGACCGGACAGCCTCACCCCTCCACTTT.

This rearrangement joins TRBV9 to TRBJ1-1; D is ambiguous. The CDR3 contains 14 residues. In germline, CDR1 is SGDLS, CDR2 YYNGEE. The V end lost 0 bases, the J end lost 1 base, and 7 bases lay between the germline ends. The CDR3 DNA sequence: TGTGCCAGCAGCGTAGATACGGGGAACACTGAAGCTTTCTTT. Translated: CASSVDTGNTEAFF.

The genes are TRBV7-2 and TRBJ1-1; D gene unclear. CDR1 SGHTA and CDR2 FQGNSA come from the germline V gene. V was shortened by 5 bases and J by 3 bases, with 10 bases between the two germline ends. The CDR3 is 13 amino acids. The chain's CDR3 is CASSPSPDTEAFF. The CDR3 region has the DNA TGTGCCAGCAGCCCCTCCCCGGACACTGAAGCTTTCTTT.

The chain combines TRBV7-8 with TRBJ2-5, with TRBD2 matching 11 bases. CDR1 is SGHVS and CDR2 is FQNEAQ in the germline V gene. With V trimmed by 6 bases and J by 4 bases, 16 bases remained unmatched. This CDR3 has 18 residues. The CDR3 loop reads CASRSLGSGRASGETQYF. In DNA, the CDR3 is TGTGCCAGCAGGTCCCTCGGTAGCGGGAGGGCCAGTGGAGAGACCCAGTACTTC.

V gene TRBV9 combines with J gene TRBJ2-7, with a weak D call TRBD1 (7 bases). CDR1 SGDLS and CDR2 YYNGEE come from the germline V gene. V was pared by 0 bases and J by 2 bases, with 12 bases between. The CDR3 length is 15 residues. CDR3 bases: TGTGCCAGCAGCGTAGGCGGGACAGAAGCCTACGAGCAGTACTTC. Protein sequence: CASSVGGTEAYEQYF.

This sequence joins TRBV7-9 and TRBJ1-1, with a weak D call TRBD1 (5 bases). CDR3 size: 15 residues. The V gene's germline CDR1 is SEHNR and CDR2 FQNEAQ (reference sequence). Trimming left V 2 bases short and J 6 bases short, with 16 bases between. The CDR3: CASSLRGSTGSEAFF. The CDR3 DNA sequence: TGTGCCAGCAGCTTAAGGGGCTCCACCGGTTCTGAAGCTTTCTTT.

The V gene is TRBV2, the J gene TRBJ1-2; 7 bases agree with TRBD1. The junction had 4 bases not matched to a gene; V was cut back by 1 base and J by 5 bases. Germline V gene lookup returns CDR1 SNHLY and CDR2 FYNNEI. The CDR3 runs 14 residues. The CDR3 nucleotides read TGTGCCAGCAGTGAAGACAGGGGAAGGTATGGCTACACCTTC. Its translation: CASSEDRGRYGYTF.

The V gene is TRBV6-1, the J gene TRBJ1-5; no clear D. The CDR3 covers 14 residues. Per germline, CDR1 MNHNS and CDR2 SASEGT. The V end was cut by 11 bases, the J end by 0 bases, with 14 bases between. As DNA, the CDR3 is TGTGCCGTGGTAGGAGGTTATAGCAATCAGCCCCAGCATTTT. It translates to CAVVGGYSNQPQHF.

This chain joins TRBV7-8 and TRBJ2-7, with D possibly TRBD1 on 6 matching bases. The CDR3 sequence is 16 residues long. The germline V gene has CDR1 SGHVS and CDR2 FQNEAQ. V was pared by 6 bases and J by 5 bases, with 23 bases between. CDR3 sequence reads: CASRSAFGTGTHEQYF. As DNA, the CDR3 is TGTGCCAGCAGGTCTGCATTTGGTACAGGGACCCACGAGCAGTACTTC.

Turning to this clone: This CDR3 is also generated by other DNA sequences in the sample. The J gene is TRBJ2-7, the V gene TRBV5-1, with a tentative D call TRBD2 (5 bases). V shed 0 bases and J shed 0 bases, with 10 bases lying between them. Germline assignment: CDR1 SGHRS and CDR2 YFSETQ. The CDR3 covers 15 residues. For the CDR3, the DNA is TGCGCCAGCAGCTTGGAGGGCGCGGGCTCCTACGAGCAGTACTTC. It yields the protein CASSLEGAGSYEQYF.

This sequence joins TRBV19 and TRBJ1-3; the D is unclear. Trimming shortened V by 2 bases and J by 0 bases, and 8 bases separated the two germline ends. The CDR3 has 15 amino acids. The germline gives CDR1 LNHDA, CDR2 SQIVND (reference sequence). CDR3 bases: TGTGCCAGTAGTATATCGGTCCGCTCTGGAAACACCATATATTTT. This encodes CASSISVRSGNTIYF.

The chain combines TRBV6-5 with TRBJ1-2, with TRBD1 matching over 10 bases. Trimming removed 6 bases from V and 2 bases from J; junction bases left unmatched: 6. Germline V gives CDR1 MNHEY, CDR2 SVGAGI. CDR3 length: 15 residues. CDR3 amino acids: CASRLWGQGNYGYTF. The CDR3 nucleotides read TGTGCCAGCAGACTATGGGGACAGGGGAACTATGGCTACACCTTC.

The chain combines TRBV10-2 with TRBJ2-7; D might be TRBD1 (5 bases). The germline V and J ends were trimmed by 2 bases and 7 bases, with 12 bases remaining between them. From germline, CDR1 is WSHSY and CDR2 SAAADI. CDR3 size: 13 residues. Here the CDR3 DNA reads TGCGCCAGCAGTGAGGGGGATAAGGGGGAGCAGTACTTC. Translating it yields CASSEGDKGEQYF.

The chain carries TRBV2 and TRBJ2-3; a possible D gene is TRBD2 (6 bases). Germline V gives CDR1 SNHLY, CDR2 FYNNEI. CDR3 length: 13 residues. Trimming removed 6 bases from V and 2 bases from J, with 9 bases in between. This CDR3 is CASSGGPTDTQYF. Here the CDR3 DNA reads TGTGCCAGCAGCGGGGGACCCACAGATACGCAGTATTTT.